This T cell receptor (beta chain) was identified in a study of metastatic and nonmetastatic thyroid tumors. Study summary: The comparison covered peripheral blood and tumor or nodule tissue in malignant and benign thyroid patients.

Findings of the study overall: It was reported that TCR beta diversity was significantly higher in malignant thyroid tumors than benign nodules, in blood and tumor.

As originally analysed: Differences in CDR3 between clinicopathological groups were drawn on to build a classifier intended to discriminate distant-metastatic papillary thyroid cancer patients. TCRdb re-analyzed the PCR reads using MiXCR. Here the V and J calls rest on TCRdb's processing, not on the authors' analysis. The data contain around 17,000 clones, 20% to 25% of them singletons. Trimming pared 4 bases from V and 1 base from J, leaving 9 bases between. Germline V lookup: CDR1 SGHTA, CDR2 FQGNSA. The CDR3 contains 14 residues. Prior to thyroid surgery, none of the patients had received any treatment. In its sample, this clone was seen many times. As yet, its antigen is unknown.

Sequencing was carried out using adjacent normal tissue. The chain couples TRBV7-2 to TRBJ2-3; no clear D gene. The sequence came from a female donor with papillary thyroid cancer or a benign thyroid nodule (not recorded which). Some clones in this sample may be carry-over from other donors' samples. The CDR3 spells CASSSYLRTDTQYF. The CDR3, as DNA: TGTGCCAGCAGCTCCTATCTTCGCACAGATACGCAGTATTTT.